This T cell receptor (beta chain) was recovered during a study of cytomegalovirus exposure and HLA in healthy donors. In its sample, this clone was seen once. Germline values: CDR1 SGHRS, CDR2 YFSETQ. The V end lost 7 bases, the J end lost 2 bases, and 19 bases lay between the germline ends. The CDR3 runs 15 residues. Primers included in the PCR were 60 Vbeta and 13 Jbeta primers. Libraries were prepared by immunoSEQ multiplex PCR; TCRdb keeps only in-frame clonotypes and omits some of them. The data hold tens of thousands of clones, with 64% observed a single time. This sequence joins TRBV5-1 and TRBJ2-7; tentatively, D is TRBD2 (6 bases). This TCR came from a human donor in good health. The source material was PBMCs. CDR3 nucleotides: TGCGCCAGCCAAATGGATAGCGGATTCACCTACGAGCAGTACTTC. It translates to CASQMDSGFTYEQYF.